One sample yielded the 25 T cell receptor beta chains listed below, sequenced in a study of a mutant IDH1 vaccine in newly diagnosed glioma. No antigens are known for them. Regarding time point: week 11, during vaccination. In the vaccine, a single dose held 300 ug of the mutant IDH1 20-mer peptide, along with topical imiquimod. TCRdb keeps only in-frame clones here, not all; method: immunoSEQ multiplex PCR. The sample includes 40,000 to 55,000 clones, around 90% of them seen just once. The sequences come from PBMCs, collected from a glioma patient whose treatment included an IDH1 peptide vaccine. All receptors derive from a man in his forties or fifties with glioma.

The chain has TRBV27 and TRBJ2-7, with 7 positions matching TRBD1. V lost 5 bases to trimming and J lost 1 base; unmatched junction nucleotides: 11. The CDR3 consists of 16 residues. Germline CDR1 reads MNHEY; CDR2 reads SMNVEV (reference sequence). The CDR3 protein is CASSPQRGLWSYEQYF. CDR3 sequence (DNA): TGTGCCAGCAGTCCCCAGAGGGGGCTTTGGTCCTACGAGCAGTACTTC.

This clone was observed a handful of times. The chain recombines TRBV19 with TRBJ1-1; D gene uncertain. CDR1 and CDR2 from the germline V gene are LNHDA and SQIVND (reference sequence). The CDR3 length is 12 residues. Trimming stripped 1 base from V and 4 bases from J, with 4 bases between. This chain's CDR3 is CASSIGSTEAFF. In DNA, the CDR3 is TGTGCCAGTAGTATAGGGAGCACTGAAGCTTTCTTT.

The CDR3 DNA is TGCGCCAGCAGCCAAGCCCGAGGGGCCGAGAGCACTGAAGCTTTCTTT. Translated, it gives CASSQARGAESTEAFF. This chain joins TRBV4-3 and TRBJ1-1; the D gene is possibly TRBD1 (5 bases). CDR3 length: 16 amino acids. Looked up from germline, CDR1 is LGHNA and CDR2 is YSLEER. V gave up 1 base and J gave up 4 bases, with 16 bases separating them.

The gene calls are TRBV7-6 and TRBJ2-5; tentatively, D is TRBD2 (6 bases). Germline CDR1 reads SGHVS; CDR2 reads FNYEAQ. Trimming removed 5 bases at V and 4 bases at J, with 17 bases between. The CDR3 loop spans 15 amino acids. CDR3 sequence (DNA): TGTGCCAGCAGCAATAGGCGGCAGGGAGGAGAGACCCAGTACTTC. As protein: CASSNRRQGGETQYF.

Of note for this clone: An end of the junction differs from the germline gene, which may be a read error. The rearrangement joins TRBV15 to TRBJ1-4; a possible D gene is TRBD1 (6 bases). There are 14 residues in the CDR3. The V gene's germline CDR1 is LNHNV and CDR2 YYDKDF (reference sequence). In DNA, the CDR3 is TGTGCCACCAGTAGAGGGGGAGATGATGAAAAACTGTTTTTT. It translates to CATSRGGDDEKLFF.

V is TRBV28 and J is TRBJ2-7, with D unresolved. Trimming took off 5 bases at V and 3 bases at J, with 5 bases between the two ends. Germline CDR1 reads MDHEN; CDR2 reads SYDVKM. This CDR3 has 11 amino acids. The CDR3 sequence: CASSVYYEQYF. DNA for the CDR3: TGTGCCAGCAGTGTTTACTACGAGCAGTACTTC.

The chain recombines TRBV30 with TRBJ1-2; possibly TRBD1 for D (5 bases). V was clipped by 1 base and J by 0 bases, with 15 bases between them. The CDR3 is 16 residues long. Germline CDR1 is GTSNPN and CDR2 is SVGIG (reference sequence). The CDR3 region is CAWSAPGGRPNYGYTF. Here the CDR3 DNA reads TGTGCCTGGAGTGCGCCCGGGGGTCGACCTAACTATGGCTACACCTTC.

This clone has only a few counts. The chain links TRBV5-1 to TRBJ2-3; D remains unclear. The ends were cut back, 0 bases at V and 0 bases at J, with 14 bases in the middle. The CDR3 is made up of 17 amino acids. Germline V lookup: CDR1 SGHRS, CDR2 YFSETQ. The CDR3 nucleotides are TGCGCCAGCAGCTTGGGGACCGCCCCACCAAGCACAGATACGCAGTATTTT. This sequence encodes CASSLGTAPPSTDTQYF.

The chain couples TRBV28 to TRBJ1-1, with 9 positions matching TRBD1. The germline gives CDR1 MDHEN, CDR2 SYDVKM. The V segment lost 6 bases and the J segment 6 bases; nucleotides outside the gene matches: 8. The length of the CDR3 is 14 residues. CDR3 region: CASRTGTGWAEAFF. The CDR3 nucleotides read TGTGCCAGCAGGACCGGGACAGGGTGGGCTGAAGCTTTCTTT.

The rearrangement uses TRBV18 and TRBJ2-3; no clear D. The CDR3 is 13 amino acids. Germline values: CDR1 KGHSH, CDR2 LQKENI. The V gene lost 6 bases and the J gene lost 0 bases, with 7 bases spanning the gap. The CDR3 DNA is TGTGCCAGCTCCCCCGGTAGCACAGATACGCAGTATTTT. Translation: CASSPGSTDTQYF.

This clone came up once. The chain carries TRBV28 and TRBJ1-2, with 8 bases identical to TRBD1. The CDR3 is 14 amino acids. Trimming took 7 bases from V and 6 from J; bases not matched to a gene: 10. Germline CDR1 is MDHEN and CDR2 is SYDVKM. The CDR3 DNA reads TGTGCCAGCACCATGAGCGAGGACAGGGATGGCTACACCTTC. This encodes CASTMSEDRDGYTF.

The chain combines TRBV29-1 with TRBJ2-5; maybe TRBD1 (6 bases). Germline V gives CDR1 SQVTM, CDR2 ANQGSEA. This CDR3 is built from 13 residues. The germline V and J ends were trimmed by 4 bases and 5 bases, with 14 bases remaining between them. In DNA form, the CDR3 reads TGCAGCGTTGGACAGGCCCCAGGGGAGACCCAGTACTTC. This codes for CSVGQAPGETQYF. Full variable domain (outside the CDR3, taken from reference TRBV29-1 and TRBJ2-5): SAVISQKPSRDICQRGTSLTIQCQVDSQVTMMFWYRQQPGQSLTLIATANQGSEATYESGFVIDKFPISRPNLTFSTLTVSNMSPEDSSIYLCSVGQAPGETQYFGPGTRLLVL.

V and J are TRBV15 and TRBJ1-3; TRBD1 matches at 7 bases. The germline V gene has CDR1 LNHNV and CDR2 YYDKDF (reference sequence). The CDR3 has 15 residues. J was trimmed by 0 bases and V by 8 bases; bases with no gene match: 7. The CDR3 region has the DNA TGTGCCACCGCTATGGGACAGAGCTCTGGAAACACCATATATTTT. Translated: CATAMGQSSGNTIYF.

The rearrangement joins TRBV5-4 to TRBJ2-5, with 9 bases lining up with TRBD2. CDR1 is SGHNT, CDR2 YYREEE, per germline (reference sequence). With 0 bases clipped from V and 5 bases from J, the junction kept 8 bases outside the gene matches. The CDR3 extends over 16 amino acids. CDR3 sequence reads: CASSLVGGGAGETQYF. DNA for the CDR3: TGTGCCAGCAGCTTGGTTGGCGGGGGGGCTGGGGAGACCCAGTACTTC. Looking up the rest from reference TRBV5-4 and TRBJ2-5 gives the full variable domain: ETGVTQSPTHLIKTRGQQVTLRCSSQSGHNTVSWYQQALGQGPQFIFQYYREEENGRGNFPPRFSGLQFPNYSSELNVNALELDDSALYLCASSLVGGGAGETQYFGPGTRLLVL.

CDR3 nucleotides: TGTGCCAGCAGTGTGTACGGGAGCCAGGCAGATACGCAGTATTTT. It encodes CASSVYGSQADTQYF. The chain uses TRBV6-1 and TRBJ2-3; D is possibly TRBD2 (6 bases). The CDR3 has 15 residues. Germline CDR1 MNHNS, CDR2 SASEGT. Between the trimmed V and J ends, which lost 4 bases and 4 bases, there was a span of 15 bases.

Here the CDR3 reads CASSHYRAPDTQYF. CDR3 sequence (DNA): TGTGCCAGCAGTCATTACAGGGCGCCAGATACGCAGTATTTT. V gene TRBV6-5 combines with J gene TRBJ2-3; a weak D match, TRBD1 (6 bases). Between the trimmed V and J ends, which lost 5 bases and 4 bases, there was a span of 13 bases. The CDR3 is 14 amino acids. Per the germline V gene, CDR1 is MNHEY and CDR2 is SVGAGI.

The J gene is TRBJ1-4, the V gene TRBV15; weak D call: TRBD1 (6 bases). This CDR3 has 15 residues. V was pared by 5 bases and J by 8 bases, with 18 bases between. Germline V lookup: CDR1 LNHNV, CDR2 YYDKDF (reference sequence). This CDR3 reads CATSLGYWDKEKLFF. As DNA, the CDR3 is TGTGCCACCAGCCTCGGATATTGGGACAAGGAAAAACTGTTTTTT.

The chain uses TRBV7-8 and TRBJ1-1; D possibly corresponds to TRBD1 (6 bases). Germline assignment: CDR1 SGHVS and CDR2 FQNEAQ. V was pared by 0 bases and J by 3 bases, with 14 bases between. CDR3 length equals 16 residues. The CDR3 loop is CASSLAGQSSHTEAFF. The CDR3 DNA follows: TGTGCCAGCAGCTTAGCTGGACAGAGTTCACACACTGAAGCTTTCTTT.

The rearrangement uses TRBV28 and TRBJ2-2, with a possible D match to TRBD1 (5 bases). The CDR3 extends over 16 amino acids. V shed 4 bases and J shed 9 bases, with 21 bases lying between them. Germline V gene lookup returns CDR1 MDHEN and CDR2 SYDVKM. CDR3 in amino acids: CASSSPPRTRLRELFF. The CDR3 region has the DNA TGTGCCAGCAGTTCACCCCCACGGACAAGGTTGAGGGAGCTGTTTTTT.

J is TRBJ2-7 and V is TRBV2, with D tentatively TRBD2 (5 bases). This CDR3 is 11 amino acids long. V dropped 7 bases and J dropped 7 bases, with 11 bases sitting between them. In germline, CDR1 is SNHLY, CDR2 FYNNEI. CDR3 loop: CASTLGGEQYF. CDR3 bases: TGTGCCAGCACCCTAGGCGGGGAGCAGTACTTC. The whole variable domain, remainder taken from reference TRBV2 and TRBJ2-7, is EPEVTQTPSHQVTQMGQEVILRCVPISNHLYFYWYRQILGQKVEFLVSFYNNEISEKSEIFDDQFSVERPDGSNFTLKIRSTKLEDSAMYFCASTLGGEQYFGPGTRLTVT.

The rearrangement links TRBV19 to TRBJ2-3; D is uncertain. The germline CDR1 and CDR2 sequences are LNHDA and SQIVND (reference sequence). Trimming took 6 bases from V and 0 from J, leaving 4 bases between them. The CDR3 runs to 12 residues. The CDR3 DNA reads TGTGCCAGTAGGACTAGCACAGATACGCAGTATTTT. The encoded protein is CASRTSTDTQYF.

The chain carries TRBV5-1 and TRBJ2-5, with 9 bases matching TRBD2. Germline trimming cut 4 bases from V and 5 bases from J; bases unmatched to any gene: 12. CDR3 length: 16 amino acids. Germline assignment: CDR1 SGHRS and CDR2 YFSETQ. CDR3 sequence reads: CASSLAGGRAGETQYF. CDR3 in DNA: TGCGCCAGCAGCCTGGCGGGCGGGAGGGCCGGGGAGACCCAGTACTTC.

The chain uses TRBV4-1 and TRBJ2-7; 16 nucleotides line up with TRBD2. With V trimmed by 4 bases and J by 0 bases, 3 bases remained unmatched. The germline CDR1 and CDR2 sequences are MGHRA and YSYEKL. The CDR3 length is 17 residues. The CDR3 region is CASSRGLAGGISYEQYF. Written as DNA, the CDR3 is TGCGCCAGCAGCCGGGGACTAGCGGGGGGGATCTCCTACGAGCAGTACTTC.

The CDR3 nucleotides read TGTGCCAGCAGCTGGGGGGACAGGGGGCGGAACACTGAAGCTTTCTTT. Translating it yields CASSWGDRGRNTEAFF. The V gene is TRBV5-5, the J gene TRBJ1-1; 12 nucleotides agree with TRBD1. CDR1 is SGHKS, CDR2 YYEKEE, per germline (reference sequence). V lost 3 bases and J lost 1; bases outside the gene matches: 4. The CDR3 is 16 residues long.

This sequence joins TRBV5-1 and TRBJ1-1; 7 bases match TRBD1. The germline V gene encodes CDR1 SGHRS and CDR2 YFSETQ. The CDR3 has 15 residues. V shed 0 bases, J shed 7 bases, and the junction held 9 bases outside the gene matches. The CDR3 spells CASSLEPQAGGEAFF. CDR3 coding DNA: TGCGCCAGCAGCTTGGAACCCCAGGCAGGGGGTGAAGCTTTCTTT.